This TCR beta chain emerged from a study of T cells in Graves' hyperthyroidism and ophthalmopathy. TCR beta CDR3 sequences were amplified from RNA transcripts. First-round RT-PCR targeting the TCR CDR3 was performed with the HTBI primer set. From the multiplex PCR reads, TCRdb called clonotypes with MiXCR, one entry per CDR3 protein. The table lists 750,000 to 900,000 distinct CDR3 sequences, about 38% of them singletons. CDR1 MGHDK and CDR2 SYGVNS come from the germline V gene. The CDR3 has 13 residues. Trimming removed 8 bases at V and 3 bases at J, with 14 bases between. This clonotype came up many times. Stable disease denoted Graves' hyperthyroidism without ophthalmopathy progression within 18 months.

Material: blood. The sequence was obtained from a man aged 18 to 35 with Graves' hyperthyroidism. V and J are TRBV25-1 and TRBJ2-7; D is perhaps TRBD1 (6 bases). The CDR3 region has the DNA TGTGCCAGCTACCCGGACAGCCTCTACGAGCAGTACTTC. It translates to CASYPDSLYEQYF.